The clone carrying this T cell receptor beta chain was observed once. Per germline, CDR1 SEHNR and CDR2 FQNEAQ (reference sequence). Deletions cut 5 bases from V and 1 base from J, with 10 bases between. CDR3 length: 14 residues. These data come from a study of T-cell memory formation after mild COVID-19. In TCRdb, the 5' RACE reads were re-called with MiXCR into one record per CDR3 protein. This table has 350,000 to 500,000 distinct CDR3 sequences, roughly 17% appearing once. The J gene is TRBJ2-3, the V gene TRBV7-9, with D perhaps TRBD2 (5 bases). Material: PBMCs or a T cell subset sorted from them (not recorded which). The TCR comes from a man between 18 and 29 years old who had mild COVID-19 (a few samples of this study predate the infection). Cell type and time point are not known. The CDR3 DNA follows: TGTGCCAGCAGCCGGGAAAGAGGCACAGATACGCAGTATTTT. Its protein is CASSRERGTDTQYF.